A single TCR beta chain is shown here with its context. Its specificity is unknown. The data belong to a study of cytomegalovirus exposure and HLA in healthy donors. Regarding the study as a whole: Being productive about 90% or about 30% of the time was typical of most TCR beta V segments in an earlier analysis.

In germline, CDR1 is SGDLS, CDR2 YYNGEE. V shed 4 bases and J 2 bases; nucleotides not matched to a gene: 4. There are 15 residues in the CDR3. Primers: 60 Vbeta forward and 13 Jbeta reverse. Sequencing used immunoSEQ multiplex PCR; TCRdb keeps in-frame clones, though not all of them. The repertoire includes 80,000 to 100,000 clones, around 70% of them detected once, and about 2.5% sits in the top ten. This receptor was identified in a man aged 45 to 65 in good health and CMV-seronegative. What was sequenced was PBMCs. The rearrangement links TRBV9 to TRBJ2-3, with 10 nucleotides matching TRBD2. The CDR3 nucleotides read TGTGCCAGCAGCTCCACTAGCGGGACCACAGATACGCAGTATTTT. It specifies CASSSTSGTTDTQYF.